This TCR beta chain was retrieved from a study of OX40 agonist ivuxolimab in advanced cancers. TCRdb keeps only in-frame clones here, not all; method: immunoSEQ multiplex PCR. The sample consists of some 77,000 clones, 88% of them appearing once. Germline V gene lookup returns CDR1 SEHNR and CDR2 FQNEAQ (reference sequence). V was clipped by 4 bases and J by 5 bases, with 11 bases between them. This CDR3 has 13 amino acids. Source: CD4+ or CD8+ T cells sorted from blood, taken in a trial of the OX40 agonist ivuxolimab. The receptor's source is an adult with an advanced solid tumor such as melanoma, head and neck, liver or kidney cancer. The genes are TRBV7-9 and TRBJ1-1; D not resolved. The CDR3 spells CASSWASRTEAFF. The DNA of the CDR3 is TGTGCCAGCAGCTGGGCCTCCCGGACTGAAGCTTTCTTT.